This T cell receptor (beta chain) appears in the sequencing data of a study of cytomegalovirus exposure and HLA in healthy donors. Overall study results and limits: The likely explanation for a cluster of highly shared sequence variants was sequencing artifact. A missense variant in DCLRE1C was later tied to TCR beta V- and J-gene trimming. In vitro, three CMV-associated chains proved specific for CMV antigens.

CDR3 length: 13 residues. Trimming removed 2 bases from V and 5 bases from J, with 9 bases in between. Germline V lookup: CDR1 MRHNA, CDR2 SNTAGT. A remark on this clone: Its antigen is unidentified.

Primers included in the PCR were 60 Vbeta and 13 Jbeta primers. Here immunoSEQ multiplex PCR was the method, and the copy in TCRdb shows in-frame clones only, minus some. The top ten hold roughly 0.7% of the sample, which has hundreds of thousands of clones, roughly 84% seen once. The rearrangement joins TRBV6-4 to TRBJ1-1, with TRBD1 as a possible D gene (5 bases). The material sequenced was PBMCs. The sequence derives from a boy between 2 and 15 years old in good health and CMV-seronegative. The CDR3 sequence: CASSDGARTEAFF. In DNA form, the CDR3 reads TGTGCCAGCAGTGACGGGGCTCGGACTGAAGCTTTCTTT.